What follows describes a single T cell receptor (beta chain). The source of the sample is a study of technical replicates of blood from several donors. The V gene end was trimmed by 0 bases and the J gene end by 3 bases; junction bases not matched to a gene: 16. Germline V CDR1 and CDR2: SGHVS, FNYEAQ. The CDR3 runs to 20 residues. Measured with immunoSEQ multiplex PCR; TCRdb has only the in-frame clones, and not every one. The sample records under 95,000 clones, just under 95% being singletons. This chain connects TRBV7-6 to TRBJ1-4; 7 bases fit TRBD1. Sequencing was carried out using T cells isolated from PBMCs. This clonotype was sampled from a human donor in good health. In DNA form, the CDR3 reads TGTGCCAGCAGCTTAGCGATGGGACAGAGGAAGGGGAGAGCTAATGAAAAACTGTTTTTT. This codes for CASSLAMGQRKGRANEKLFF.